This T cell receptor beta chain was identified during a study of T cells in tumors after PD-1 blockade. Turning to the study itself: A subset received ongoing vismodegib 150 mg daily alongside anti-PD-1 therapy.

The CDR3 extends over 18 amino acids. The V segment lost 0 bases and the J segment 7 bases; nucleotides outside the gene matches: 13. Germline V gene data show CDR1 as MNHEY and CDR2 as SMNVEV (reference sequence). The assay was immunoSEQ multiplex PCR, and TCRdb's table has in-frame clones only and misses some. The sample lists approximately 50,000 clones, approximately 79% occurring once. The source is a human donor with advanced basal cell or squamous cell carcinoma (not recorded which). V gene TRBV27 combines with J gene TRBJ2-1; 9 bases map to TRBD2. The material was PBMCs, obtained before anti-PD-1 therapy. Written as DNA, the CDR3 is TGTGCCAGCAGTTTATCTCGGTCCCCGGGACTAGCCGGTAATGAGCAGTTCTTC. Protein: CASSLSRSPGLAGNEQFF.